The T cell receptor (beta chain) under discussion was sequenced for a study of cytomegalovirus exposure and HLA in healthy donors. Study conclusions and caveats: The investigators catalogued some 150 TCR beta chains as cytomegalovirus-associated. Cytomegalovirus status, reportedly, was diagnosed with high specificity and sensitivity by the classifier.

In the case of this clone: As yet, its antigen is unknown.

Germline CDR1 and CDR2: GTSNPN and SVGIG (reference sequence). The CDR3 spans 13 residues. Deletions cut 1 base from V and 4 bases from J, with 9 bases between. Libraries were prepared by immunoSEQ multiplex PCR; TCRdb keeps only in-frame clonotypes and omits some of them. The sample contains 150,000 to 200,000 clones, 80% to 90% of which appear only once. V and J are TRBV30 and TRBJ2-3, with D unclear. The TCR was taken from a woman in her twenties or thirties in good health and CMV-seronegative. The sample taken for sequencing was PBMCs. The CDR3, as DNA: TGTGCCTGGAGTGCGGAGTTACCAGATACGCAGTATTTT. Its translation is CAWSAELPDTQYF.